One T cell receptor beta chain is described in this entry. Its antigen is not known. This entry belongs to a study of monozygotic twins with inflammatory bowel disease. The study, taken as a whole, reports: IBD patients, compared with healthy twins, shared fewer clonotypes with others (especially with disease activity). Twins with IBD were found to have lower TCRbeta diversity (inverse Simpson) than healthy co-twins.

TCRdb reprocessed the 5' RACE reads and stores each CDR3 protein as one record, lacking DNA. Its listing shows 200,000 to 250,000 distinct CDR3 sequences. Germline assignment: CDR1 SGHTA and CDR2 FQGNSA. The CDR3 consists of 16 residues. The chain joins TRBV7-2 to TRBJ2-7; TCRdb returns TRBD1, unconfirmable since there is no DNA. The sample was blood. The TCR was taken from a human donor with ulcerative colitis or Crohn's disease, or a healthy co-twin of an affected twin (not recorded which). The CDR3 loop reads CASSSPGHTHPYEQYF.